The text below deals with one TCR beta chain. Measured with immunoSEQ multiplex PCR; TCRdb has only the in-frame clones, and not every one. Here the sample spans under 250,000 clones, 75% to 85% being singletons. The data are from a study of blood T cell repertoires in COVID-19. V lost 0 bases to trimming and J lost 10 bases; unmatched junction nucleotides: 5. CDR1 LNHDA and CDR2 SQIVND come from the germline V gene (reference sequence). The CDR3 extends over 15 amino acids. Sequenced: peripheral blood. The chain is built from TRBV19 and TRBJ1-6; 8 nucleotides align to TRBD1. The TCR sequence derives from a woman in her 70s with COVID-19, enrolled during active disease. CDR3 residues: CASSIDTGGGSPLHF. CDR3 bases: TGTGCCAGTAGTATAGATACAGGGGGTGGATCACCCCTCCACTTT. The variable domain in full, with the rest retrieved from reference TRBV19 and TRBJ1-6, is DGGITQSPKYLFRKEGQNVTLSCEQNLNHDAMYWYRQDPGQGLRLIYYSQIVNDFQKGDIAEGYSVSREKKESFPLTVTSAQKNPTAFYLCASSIDTGGGSPLHFGNGTRLTVT.